This TCR beta chain was captured in a study of control samples from healthy donors and cancer patients. Per germline, CDR1 SGHRS and CDR2 YFSETQ. There are 17 residues in the CDR3. Trimming at V came to 4 bases and at J to 2 bases, leaving 6 bases not matched to a gene. The method was immunoSEQ multiplex PCR; TCRdb's version includes in-frame clones alone and lacks a portion of them. This sample yields over 100,000 clones, of which approximately 90% are seen a single time; around 3.4% belongs to the top ten. The sequenced sample was blood. The TCR was taken from a man aged 35 to 55 in good health. This chain uses TRBV5-1 with TRBJ2-3; the match to TRBD2 covers 14 bases. The CDR3 is CASSRTGLAGVTDTQYF. Written as DNA, the CDR3 is TGCGCCAGCAGCAGGACGGGACTAGCGGGGGTCACAGATACGCAGTATTTT.